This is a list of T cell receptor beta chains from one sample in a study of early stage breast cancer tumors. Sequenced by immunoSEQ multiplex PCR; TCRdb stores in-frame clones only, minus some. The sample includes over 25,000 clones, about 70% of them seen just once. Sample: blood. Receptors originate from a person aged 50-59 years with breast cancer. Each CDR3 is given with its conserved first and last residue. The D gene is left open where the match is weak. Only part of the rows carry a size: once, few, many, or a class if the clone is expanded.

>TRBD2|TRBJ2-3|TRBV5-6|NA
TGTGCCAGCAGCTTGTCCTCGTATACTAGCGGGTTTACAGATACGCAGTATTTT
CASSLSSYTSGFTDTQYF
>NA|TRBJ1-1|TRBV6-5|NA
TGTGCCAGCAGTTACTACCCGGGGGGGAGGACTGAAGCTTTCTTT
CASSYYPGGRTEAFF
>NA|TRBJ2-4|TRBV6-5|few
TGTGCCAGCACCTCACCCGGGAACATTCAGTACTTC
CASTSPGNIQYF
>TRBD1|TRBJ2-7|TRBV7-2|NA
TGTGCCAGCAGCGCACGACAGGGACCAAAAACCTACGAGCAGTACTTC
CASSARQGPKTYEQYF
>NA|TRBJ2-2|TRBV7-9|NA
TGTGCCAGCAGTTGGGGGGCCGGGGAGCTGTTTTTT
CASSWGAGELFF
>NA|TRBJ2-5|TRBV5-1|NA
TGCGCCAGCAGCCTATTTCACGGACAGCCAAAAGAGACCCAGTACTTC
CASSLFHGQPKETQYF
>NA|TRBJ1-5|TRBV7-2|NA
TGTGCCAGCAGCTGGAGGGGCGGTAGGAGCAATCAGCCCCAGCATTTT
CASSWRGGRSNQPQHF
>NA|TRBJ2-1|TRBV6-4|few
TGTGCCAGCAGTGCACTAGCATTTGGACATGAGCAGTTCTTC
CASSALAFGHEQFF
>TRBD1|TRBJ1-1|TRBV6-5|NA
TGTGCCAGCAGACCGGGACAGGGGCATTCCACTGAAGCTTTCTTT
CASRPGQGHSTEAFF
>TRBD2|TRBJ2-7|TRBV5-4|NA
TGTGCCAGCACTAGCGGGAGGGAGCAGTACTTC
CASTSGREQYF
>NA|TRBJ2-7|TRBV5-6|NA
TGTGCCAGCAGCTTGTACCCGACAGGATCCTACGAGCAGTACTTC
CASSLYPTGSYEQYF
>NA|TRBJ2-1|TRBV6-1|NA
TGTGCCAGTGACTGGACAGCTCGAAGGGAGCAGTTCTTC
CASDWTARREQFF
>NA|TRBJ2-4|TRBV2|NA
TGTGCCAGCAGCCTACTAGGGGCAGCGACCAAAAACATTCAGTACTTC
CASSLLGAATKNIQYF
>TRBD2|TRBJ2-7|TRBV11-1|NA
TGTGCCAGCAGCTTAGCCACCAGCGGGAGGCGTTGGAAGCAGTACTTC
CASSLATSGRRWKQYF